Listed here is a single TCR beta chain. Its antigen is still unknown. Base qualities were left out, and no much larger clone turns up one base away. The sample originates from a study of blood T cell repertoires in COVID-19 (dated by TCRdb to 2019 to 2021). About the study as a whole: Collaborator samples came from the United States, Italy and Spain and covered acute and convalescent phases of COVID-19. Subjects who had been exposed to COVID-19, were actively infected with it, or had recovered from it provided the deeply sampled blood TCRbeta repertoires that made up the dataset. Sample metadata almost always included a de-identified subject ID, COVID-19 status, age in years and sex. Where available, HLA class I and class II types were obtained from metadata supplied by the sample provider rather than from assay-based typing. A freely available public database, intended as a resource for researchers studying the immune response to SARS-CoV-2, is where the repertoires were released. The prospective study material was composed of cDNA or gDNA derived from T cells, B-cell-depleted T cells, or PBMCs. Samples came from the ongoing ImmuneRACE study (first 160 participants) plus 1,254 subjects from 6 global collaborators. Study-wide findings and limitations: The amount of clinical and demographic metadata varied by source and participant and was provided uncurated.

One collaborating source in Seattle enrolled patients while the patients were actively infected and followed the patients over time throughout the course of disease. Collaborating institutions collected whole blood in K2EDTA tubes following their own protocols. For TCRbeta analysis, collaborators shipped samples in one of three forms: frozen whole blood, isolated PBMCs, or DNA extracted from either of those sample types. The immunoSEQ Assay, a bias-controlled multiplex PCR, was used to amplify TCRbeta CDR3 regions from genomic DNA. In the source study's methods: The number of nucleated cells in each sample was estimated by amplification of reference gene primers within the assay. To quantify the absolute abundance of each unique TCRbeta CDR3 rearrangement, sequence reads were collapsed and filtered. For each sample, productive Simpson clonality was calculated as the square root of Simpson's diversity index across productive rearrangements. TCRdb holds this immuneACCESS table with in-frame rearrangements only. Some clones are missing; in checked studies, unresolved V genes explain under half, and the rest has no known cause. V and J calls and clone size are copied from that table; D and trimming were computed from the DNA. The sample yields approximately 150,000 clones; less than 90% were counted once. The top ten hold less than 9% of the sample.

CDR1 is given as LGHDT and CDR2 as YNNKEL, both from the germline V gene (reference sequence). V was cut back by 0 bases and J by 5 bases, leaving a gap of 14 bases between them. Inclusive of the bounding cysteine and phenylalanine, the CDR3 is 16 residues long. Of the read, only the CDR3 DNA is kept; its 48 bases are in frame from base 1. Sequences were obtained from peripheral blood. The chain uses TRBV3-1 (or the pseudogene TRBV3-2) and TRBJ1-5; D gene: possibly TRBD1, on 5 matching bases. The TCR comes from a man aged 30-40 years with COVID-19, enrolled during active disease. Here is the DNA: TGTGCCAGCAGCCAAGATAGTGTTAAGGGGCATCAGCCCCAGCATTTT. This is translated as CASSQDSVKGHQPQHF.